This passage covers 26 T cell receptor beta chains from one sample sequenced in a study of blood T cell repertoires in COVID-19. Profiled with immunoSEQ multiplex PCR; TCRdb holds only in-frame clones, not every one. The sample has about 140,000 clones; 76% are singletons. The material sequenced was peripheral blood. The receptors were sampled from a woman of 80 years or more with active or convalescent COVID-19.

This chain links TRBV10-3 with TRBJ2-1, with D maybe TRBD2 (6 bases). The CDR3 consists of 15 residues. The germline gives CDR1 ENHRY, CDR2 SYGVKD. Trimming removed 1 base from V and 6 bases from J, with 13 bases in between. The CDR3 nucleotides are TGTGCCATCAGTGAGTTGGAGGGGTCGGTCAATGAGCAGTTCTTC. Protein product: CAISELEGSVNEQFF.

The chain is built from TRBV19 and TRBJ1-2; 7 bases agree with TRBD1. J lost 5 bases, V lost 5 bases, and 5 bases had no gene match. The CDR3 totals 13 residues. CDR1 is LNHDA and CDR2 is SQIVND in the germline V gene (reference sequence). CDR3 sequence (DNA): TGTGCCAGTAGTTCCGGGGACAGATATGGCTACACCTTC. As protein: CASSSGDRYGYTF.

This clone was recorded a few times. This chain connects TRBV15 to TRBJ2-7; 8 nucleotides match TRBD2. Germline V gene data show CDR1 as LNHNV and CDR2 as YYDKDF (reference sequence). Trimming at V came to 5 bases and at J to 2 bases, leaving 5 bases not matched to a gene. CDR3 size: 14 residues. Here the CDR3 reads CATSGAGETYEQYF. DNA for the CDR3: TGTGCCACCAGCGGAGCGGGGGAGACCTACGAGCAGTACTTC.

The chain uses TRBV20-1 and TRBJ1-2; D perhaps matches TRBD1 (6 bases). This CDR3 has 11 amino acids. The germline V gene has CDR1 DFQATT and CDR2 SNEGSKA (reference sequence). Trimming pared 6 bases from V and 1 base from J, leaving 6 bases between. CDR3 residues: CSATGNYGYTF. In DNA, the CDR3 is TGCAGTGCGACAGGTAACTATGGCTACACCTTC.

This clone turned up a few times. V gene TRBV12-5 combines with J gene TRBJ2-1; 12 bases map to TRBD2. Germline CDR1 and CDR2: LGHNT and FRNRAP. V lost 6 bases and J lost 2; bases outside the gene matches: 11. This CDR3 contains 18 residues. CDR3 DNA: TGTGCTAGTGGCAGACTAGCGGGGGCCCGTGGGGCCTACAATGAGCAGTTCTTC. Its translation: CASGRLAGARGAYNEQFF.

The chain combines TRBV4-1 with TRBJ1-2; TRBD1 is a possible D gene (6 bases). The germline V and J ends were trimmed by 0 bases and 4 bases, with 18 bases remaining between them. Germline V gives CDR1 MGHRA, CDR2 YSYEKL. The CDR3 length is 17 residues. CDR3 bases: TGCGCCAGCAGCCAAGAAGGGGGGGCAGGGGCGTCCTATGGCTACACCTTC. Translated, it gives CASSQEGGAGASYGYTF.

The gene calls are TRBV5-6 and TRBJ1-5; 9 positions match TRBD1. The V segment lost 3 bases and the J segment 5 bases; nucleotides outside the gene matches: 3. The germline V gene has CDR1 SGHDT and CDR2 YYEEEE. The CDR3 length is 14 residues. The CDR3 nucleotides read TGTGCCAGCAGCTGGGGACAGGGAGATCAGCCCCAGCATTTT. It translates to CASSWGQGDQPQHF.

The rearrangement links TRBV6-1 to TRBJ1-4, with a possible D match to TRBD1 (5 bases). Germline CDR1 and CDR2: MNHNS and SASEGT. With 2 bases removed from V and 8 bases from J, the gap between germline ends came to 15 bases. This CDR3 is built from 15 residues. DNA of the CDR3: TGTGCCAGCAGTGAATCCCTGGGGGGATTCGAAAAACTGTTTTTT. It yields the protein CASSESLGGFEKLFF.

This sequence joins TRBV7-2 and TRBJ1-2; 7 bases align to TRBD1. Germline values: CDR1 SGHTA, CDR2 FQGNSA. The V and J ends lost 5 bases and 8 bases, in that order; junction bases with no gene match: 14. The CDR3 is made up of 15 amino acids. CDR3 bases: TGTGCCAGCAGCCCGCAACGGGACAGCAGCAGGGGCTACACCTTC. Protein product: CASSPQRDSSRGYTF. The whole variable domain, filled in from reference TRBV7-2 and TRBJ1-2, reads GAGVSQSPSNKVTEKGKDVELRCDPISGHTALYWYRQSLGQGLEFLIYFQGNSAPDKSGLPSDRFSAERTGGSVSTLTIQRTQQEDSAVYLCASSPQRDSSRGYTFGSGTRLTVV.

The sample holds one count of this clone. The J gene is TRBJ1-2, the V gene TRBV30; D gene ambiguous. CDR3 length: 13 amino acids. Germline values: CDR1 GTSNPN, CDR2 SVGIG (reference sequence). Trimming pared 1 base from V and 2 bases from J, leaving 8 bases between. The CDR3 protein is CAWSAGKNYGYTF. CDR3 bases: TGTGCCTGGAGTGCCGGGAAGAACTATGGCTACACCTTC.

CDR3 region: CAWSAITGQGAGGYGYTF. CDR3 coding DNA: TGTGCCTGGAGTGCAATAACGGGACAGGGGGCTGGAGGCTATGGCTACACCTTC. The rearrangement links TRBV30 to TRBJ1-2, with 12 bases aligning to TRBD1. Germline V CDR1 and CDR2: GTSNPN, SVGIG (reference sequence). This CDR3 has 18 residues. J gave up 4 bases and V 1 base, and 13 bases lay outside the gene matches. Using reference TRBV30 and TRBJ1-2 for the parts outside the CDR3, the full variable domain is SQTIHQWPATLVQPVGSPLSLECTVEGTSNPNLYWYRQAAGRGLQLLFYSVGIGQISSEVPQNLSASRPQDRQFILSSKKLLLSDSGFYLCAWSAITGQGAGGYGYTFGSGTRLTVV.

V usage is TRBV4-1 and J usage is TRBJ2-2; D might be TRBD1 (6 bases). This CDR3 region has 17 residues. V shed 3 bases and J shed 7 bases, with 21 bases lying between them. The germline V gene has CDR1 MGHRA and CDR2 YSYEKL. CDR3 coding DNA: TGCGCCAGCAGCCAGATTGCGGCTGGGGGCAAGAACGGGGAGCTGTTTTTT. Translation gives CASSQIAAGGKNGELFF.

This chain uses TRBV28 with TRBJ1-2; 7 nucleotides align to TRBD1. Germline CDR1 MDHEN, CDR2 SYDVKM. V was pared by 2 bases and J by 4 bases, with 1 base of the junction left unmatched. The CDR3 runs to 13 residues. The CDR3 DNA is TGTGCCAGCAGTTTACAGGGGGGCTATGGCTACACCTTC. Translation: CASSLQGGYGYTF.

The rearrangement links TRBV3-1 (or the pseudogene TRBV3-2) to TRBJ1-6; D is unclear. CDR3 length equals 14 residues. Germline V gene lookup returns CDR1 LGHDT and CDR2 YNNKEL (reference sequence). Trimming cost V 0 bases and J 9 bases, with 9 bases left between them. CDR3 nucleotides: TGTGCCAGCAGCCAAGATTTGGTGGCTTCACCCCTCCACTTT. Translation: CASSQDLVASPLHF.

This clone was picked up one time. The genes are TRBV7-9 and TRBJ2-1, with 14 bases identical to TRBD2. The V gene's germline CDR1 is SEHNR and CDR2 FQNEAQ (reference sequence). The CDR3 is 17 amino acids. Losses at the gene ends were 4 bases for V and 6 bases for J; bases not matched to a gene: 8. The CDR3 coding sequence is TGTGCCAGCAGCTCCGGACTAGCGGGGGGACATCCCAATGAGCAGTTCTTC. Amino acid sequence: CASSSGLAGGHPNEQFF.

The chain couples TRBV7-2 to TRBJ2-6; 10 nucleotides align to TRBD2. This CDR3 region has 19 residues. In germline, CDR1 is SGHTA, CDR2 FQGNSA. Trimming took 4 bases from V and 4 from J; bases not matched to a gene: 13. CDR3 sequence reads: CASSSTLGSGGSGANVLTF. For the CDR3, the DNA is TGTGCCAGCAGCTCAACCTTAGGTAGCGGGGGGTCCGGGGCCAACGTCCTGACTTTC.

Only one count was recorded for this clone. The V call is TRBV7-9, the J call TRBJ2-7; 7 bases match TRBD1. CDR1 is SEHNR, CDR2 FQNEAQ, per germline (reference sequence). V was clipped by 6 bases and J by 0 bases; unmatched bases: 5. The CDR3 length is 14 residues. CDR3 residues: CASRPTGNSYEQYF. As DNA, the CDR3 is TGTGCCAGCAGGCCGACAGGGAACTCCTACGAGCAGTACTTC.

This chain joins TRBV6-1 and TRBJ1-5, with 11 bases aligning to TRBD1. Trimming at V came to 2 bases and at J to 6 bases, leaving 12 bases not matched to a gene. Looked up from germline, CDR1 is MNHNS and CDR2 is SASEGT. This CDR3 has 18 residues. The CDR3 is CASSENRGTGGMRQPQHF. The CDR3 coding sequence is TGTGCCAGCAGTGAAAATCGTGGGACAGGGGGTATGCGTCAGCCCCAGCATTTT.

The CDR3 bases are TGTGCCTGGGAGGGGACAGGGCCTACGGGCTACACCTTC. This codes for CAWEGTGPTGYTF. The gene calls are TRBV30 and TRBJ1-2, with 9 nucleotides matching TRBD1. V was pared by 5 bases and J by 8 bases, with 9 bases of the junction left unmatched. CDR1 GTSNPN and CDR2 SVGIG come from the germline V gene (reference sequence). The length of the CDR3 is 13 residues.

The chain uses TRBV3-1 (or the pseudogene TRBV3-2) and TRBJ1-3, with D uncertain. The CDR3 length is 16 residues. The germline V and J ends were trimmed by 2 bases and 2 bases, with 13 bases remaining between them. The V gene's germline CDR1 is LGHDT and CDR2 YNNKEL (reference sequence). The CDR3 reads CASSQNLRSTGNTIYF. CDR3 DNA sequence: TGTGCCAGCAGCCAAAATCTCCGGTCTACTGGAAACACCATATATTTT.

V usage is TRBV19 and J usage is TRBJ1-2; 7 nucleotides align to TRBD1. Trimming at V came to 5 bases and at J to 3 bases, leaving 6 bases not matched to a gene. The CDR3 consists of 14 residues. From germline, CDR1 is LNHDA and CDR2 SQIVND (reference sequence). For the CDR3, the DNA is TGTGCCAGTAGTCCGGACAGGATGGACTATGGCTACACCTTC. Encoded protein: CASSPDRMDYGYTF.

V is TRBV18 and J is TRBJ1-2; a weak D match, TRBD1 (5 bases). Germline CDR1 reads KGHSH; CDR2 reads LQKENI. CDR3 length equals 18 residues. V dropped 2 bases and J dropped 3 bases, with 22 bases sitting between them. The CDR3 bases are TGTGCCAGCTCACCAACCGCAGGGAGGGAGATAATCCACTATGGCTACACCTTC. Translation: CASSPTAGREIIHYGYTF.

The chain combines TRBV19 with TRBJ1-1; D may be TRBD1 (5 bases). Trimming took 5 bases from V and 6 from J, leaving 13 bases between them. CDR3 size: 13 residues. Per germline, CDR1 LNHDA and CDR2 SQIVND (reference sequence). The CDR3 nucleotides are TGTGCCAGTAGTGCCCGATCAGGGTCTGAAGCTTTCTTT. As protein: CASSARSGSEAFF. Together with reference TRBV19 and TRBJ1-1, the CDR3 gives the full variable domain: DGGITQSPKYLFRKEGQNVTLSCEQNLNHDAMYWYRQDPGQGLRLIYYSQIVNDFQKGDIAEGYSVSREKKESFPLTVTSAQKNPTAFYLCASSARSGSEAFFGQGTRLTVV.

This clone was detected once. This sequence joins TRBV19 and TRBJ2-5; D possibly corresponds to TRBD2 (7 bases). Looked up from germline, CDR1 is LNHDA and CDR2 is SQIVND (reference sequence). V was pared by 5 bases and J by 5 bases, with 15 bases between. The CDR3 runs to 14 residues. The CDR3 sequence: CASSPRGRGETQYF. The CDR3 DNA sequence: TGTGCCAGTAGTCCGCGGGGGCGGGGGGAGACCCAGTACTTC.

Written as DNA, the CDR3 is TGTGCCAGCAGCTTAGGAGGGGCACGCAATCAGCCCCAGCATTTT. Translation gives CASSLGGARNQPQHF. V is TRBV13 and J is TRBJ1-5; TRBD1 is a possible D gene (5 bases). The CDR3 runs to 15 residues. V dropped 0 bases and J dropped 2 bases, with 8 bases sitting between them. Germline V gene data show CDR1 as PRHDT and CDR2 as FYEKMQ (reference sequence).

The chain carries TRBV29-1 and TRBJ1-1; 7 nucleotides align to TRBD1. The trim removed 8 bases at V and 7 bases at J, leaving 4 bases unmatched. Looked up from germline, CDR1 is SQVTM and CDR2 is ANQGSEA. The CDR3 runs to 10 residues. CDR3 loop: CSTRDSEAFF. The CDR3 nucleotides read TGCAGCACCCGGGACAGTGAAGCTTTCTTT.